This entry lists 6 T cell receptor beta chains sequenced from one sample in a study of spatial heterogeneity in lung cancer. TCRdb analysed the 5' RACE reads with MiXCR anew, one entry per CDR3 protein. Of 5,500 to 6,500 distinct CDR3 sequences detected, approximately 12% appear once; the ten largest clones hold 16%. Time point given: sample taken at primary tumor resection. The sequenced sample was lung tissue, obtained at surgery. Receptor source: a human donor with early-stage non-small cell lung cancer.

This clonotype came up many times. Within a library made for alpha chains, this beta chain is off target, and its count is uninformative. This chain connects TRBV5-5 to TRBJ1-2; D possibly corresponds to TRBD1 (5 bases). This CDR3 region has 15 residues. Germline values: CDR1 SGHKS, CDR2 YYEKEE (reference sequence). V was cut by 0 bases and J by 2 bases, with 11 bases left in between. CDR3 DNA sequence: TGTGCCAGCAGCTTGGCCGCAGGGAGGAACTATGGCTACACCTTC. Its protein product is CASSLAAGRNYGYTF.

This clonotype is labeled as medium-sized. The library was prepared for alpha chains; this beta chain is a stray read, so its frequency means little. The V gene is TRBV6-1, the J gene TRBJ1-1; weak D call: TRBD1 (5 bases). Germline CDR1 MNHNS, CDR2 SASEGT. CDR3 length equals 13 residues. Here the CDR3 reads CVCAGTPNTEAFF. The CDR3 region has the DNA TGTGTATGCGCGGGGACTCCGAACACTGAAGCTTTCTTT.

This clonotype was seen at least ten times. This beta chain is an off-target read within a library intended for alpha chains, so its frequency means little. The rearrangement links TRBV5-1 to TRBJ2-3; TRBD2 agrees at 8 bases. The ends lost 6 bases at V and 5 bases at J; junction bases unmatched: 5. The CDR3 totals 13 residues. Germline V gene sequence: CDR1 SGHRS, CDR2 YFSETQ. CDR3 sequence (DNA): TGCGCCAGCAAACGGGAGGGCCTAGATACGCAGTATTTT. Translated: CASKREGLDTQYF.

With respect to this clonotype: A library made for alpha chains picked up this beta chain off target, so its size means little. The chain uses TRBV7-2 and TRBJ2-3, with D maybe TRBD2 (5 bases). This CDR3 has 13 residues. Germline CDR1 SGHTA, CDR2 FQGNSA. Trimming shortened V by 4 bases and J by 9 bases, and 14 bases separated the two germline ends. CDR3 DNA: TGTGCCAGCAGCTCGGACCTACTAGGGACGCAGTATTTT. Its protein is CASSSDLLGTQYF.

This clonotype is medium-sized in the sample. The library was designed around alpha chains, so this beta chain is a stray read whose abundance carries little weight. For the CDR3, the DNA is TGTGCCAGCAGTTTGACGGTGAGGGGGGGACACGAGCAGTACTTC. Its translation: CASSLTVRGGHEQYF. The rearrangement joins TRBV28 to TRBJ2-7; maybe TRBD2 (7 bases). Germline CDR1 reads MDHEN; CDR2 reads SYDVKM. The CDR3 has 15 amino acids. With 3 bases removed from V and 5 bases from J, the gap between germline ends came to 17 bases.

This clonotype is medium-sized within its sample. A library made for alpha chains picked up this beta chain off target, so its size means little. This CDR3 reads CASSRAGQTNYGYTF. The DNA for the CDR3 is TGTGCCAGCAGCCGAGCCGGACAGACCAACTATGGCTACACCTTC. The chain recombines TRBV7-9 with TRBJ1-2; a weak D match, TRBD1 (6 bases). CDR1 and CDR2 from the germline V gene are SEHNR and FQNEAQ (reference sequence). This CDR3 region has 15 residues. V dropped 5 bases and J dropped 2 bases, with 15 bases sitting between them.